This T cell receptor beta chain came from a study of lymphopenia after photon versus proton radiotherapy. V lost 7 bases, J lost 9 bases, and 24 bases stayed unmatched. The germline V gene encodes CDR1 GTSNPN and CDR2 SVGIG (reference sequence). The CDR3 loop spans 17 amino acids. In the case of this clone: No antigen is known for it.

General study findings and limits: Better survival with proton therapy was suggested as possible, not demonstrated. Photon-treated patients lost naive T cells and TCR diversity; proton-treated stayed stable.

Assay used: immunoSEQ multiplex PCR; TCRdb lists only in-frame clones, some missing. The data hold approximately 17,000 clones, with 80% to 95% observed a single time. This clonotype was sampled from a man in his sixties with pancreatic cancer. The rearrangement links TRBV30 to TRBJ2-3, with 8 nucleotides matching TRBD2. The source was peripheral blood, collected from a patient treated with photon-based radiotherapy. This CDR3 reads CAYDREGTRLLGETQYF. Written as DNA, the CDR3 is TGTGCCTATGACCGGGAGGGGACCAGACTCCTAGGAGAAACGCAGTATTTT. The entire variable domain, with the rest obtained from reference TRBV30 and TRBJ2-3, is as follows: SQTIHQWPATLVQPVGSPLSLECTVEGTSNPNLYWYRQAAGRGLQLLFYSVGIGQISSEVPQNLSASRPQDRQFILSSKKLLLSDSGFYLCAYDREGTRLLGETQYFGPGTRLTVL.